The TCR beta chain under discussion was sequenced for a study of monozygotic twins with inflammatory bowel disease. The study, taken as a whole, reports: Fewer shared clonotypes with others were found in IBD patients than in healthy twins, especially with disease activity. IBD patients showed reduced TCRbeta diversity (inverse Simpson) versus healthy co-twins.

A 6-nucleotide sample barcode was carried by the UMIs, which template switching added. Two rounds of nested PCR, of roughly 15 and 9 cycles, were run on TCRalpha and TCRbeta cDNA. TCRdb derives one entry per CDR3 protein from the 5' RACE reads, leaving out DNA. The sample has more than 300,000 distinct CDR3 sequences. CDR1 and CDR2 from the germline V gene are SQVTM and ANQGSEA. The CDR3 extends over 14 amino acids. In the case of this clonotype: The target antigen is unknown.

The sequenced sample consisted of blood. This TCR was sampled from a human donor with ulcerative colitis or Crohn's disease, or a healthy co-twin of an affected twin (not recorded which). V gene TRBV29-1 combines with J gene TRBJ1-1; TCRdb designates TRBD1, a call that cannot be tested without DNA. The CDR3 here is CSVGDPGMLTEAFF. The entire variable domain, with the rest obtained from reference TRBV29-1 and TRBJ1-1, is as follows: SAVISQKPSRDICQRGTSLTIQCQVDSQVTMMFWYRQQPGQSLTLIATANQGSEATYESGFVIDKFPISRPNLTFSTLTVSNMSPEDSSIYLCSVGDPGMLTEAFFGQGTRLTVV.